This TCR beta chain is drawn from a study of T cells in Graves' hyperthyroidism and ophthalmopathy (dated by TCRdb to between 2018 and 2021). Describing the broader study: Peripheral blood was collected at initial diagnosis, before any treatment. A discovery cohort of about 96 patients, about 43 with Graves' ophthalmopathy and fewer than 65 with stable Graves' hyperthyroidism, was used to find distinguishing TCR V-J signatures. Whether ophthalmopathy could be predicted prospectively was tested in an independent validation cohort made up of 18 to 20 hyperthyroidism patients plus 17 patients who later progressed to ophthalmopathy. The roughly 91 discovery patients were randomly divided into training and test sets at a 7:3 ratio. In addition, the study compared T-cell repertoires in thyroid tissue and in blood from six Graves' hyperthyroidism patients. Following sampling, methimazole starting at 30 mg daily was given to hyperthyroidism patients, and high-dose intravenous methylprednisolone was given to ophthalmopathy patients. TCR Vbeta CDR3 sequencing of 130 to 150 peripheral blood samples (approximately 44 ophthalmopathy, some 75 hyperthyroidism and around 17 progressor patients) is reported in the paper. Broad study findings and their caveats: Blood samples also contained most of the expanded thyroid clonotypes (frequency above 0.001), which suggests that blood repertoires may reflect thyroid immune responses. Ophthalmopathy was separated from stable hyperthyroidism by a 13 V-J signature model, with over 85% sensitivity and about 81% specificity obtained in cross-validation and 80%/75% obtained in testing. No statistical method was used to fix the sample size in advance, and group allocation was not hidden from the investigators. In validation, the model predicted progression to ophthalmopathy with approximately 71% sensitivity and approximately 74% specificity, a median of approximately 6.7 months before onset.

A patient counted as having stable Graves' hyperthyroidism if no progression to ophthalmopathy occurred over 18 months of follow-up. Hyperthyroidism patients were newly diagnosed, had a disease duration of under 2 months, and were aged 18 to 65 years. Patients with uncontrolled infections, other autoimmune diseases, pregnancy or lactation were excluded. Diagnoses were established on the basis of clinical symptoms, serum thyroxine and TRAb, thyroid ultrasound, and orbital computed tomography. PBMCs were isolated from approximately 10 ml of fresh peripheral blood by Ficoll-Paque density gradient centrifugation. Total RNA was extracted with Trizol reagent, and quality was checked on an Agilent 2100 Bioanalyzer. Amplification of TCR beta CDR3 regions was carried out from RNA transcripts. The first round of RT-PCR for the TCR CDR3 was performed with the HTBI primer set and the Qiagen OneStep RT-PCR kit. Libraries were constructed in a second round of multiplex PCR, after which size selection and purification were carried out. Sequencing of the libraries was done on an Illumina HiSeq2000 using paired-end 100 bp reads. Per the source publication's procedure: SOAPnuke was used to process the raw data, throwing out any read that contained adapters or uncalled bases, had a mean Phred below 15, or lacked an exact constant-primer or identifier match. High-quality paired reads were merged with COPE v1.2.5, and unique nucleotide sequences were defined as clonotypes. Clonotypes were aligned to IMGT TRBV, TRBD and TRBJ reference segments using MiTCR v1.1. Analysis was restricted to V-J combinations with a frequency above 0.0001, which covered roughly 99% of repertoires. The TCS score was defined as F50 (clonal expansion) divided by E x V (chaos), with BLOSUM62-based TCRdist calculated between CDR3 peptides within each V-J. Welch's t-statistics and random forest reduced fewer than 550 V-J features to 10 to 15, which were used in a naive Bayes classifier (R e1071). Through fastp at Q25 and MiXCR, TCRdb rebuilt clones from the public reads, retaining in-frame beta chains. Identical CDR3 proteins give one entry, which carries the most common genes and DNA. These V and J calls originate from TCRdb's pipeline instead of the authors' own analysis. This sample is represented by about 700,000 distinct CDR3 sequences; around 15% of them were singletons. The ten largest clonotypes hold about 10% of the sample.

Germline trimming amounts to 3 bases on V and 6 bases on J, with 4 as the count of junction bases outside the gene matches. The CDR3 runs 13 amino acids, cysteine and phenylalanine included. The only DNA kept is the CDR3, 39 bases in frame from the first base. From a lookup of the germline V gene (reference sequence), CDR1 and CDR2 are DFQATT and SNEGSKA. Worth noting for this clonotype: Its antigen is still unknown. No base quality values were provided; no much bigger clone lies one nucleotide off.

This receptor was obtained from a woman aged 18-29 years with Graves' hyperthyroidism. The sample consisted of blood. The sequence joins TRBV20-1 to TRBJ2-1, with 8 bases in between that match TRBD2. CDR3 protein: CSASGRAFNEQFF. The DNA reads TGCAGTGCTAGCGGGAGGGCCTTCAATGAGCAGTTCTTC.